This TCR beta chain was captured in a study of CD8 T cells in Susac syndrome. Random hexamers served to reverse transcribe about 0.45 to 1 ug RNA. It was immunoSEQ multiplex PCR that amplified TCR beta CDR3 across 54 Vbeta and 13 Jbeta. TCRdb processed the immunoSEQ multiplex PCR reads anew with MiXCR; each CDR3 protein has one entry. The data contain some 200,000 distinct CDR3 sequences, 90% to 95% of them singletons. The CDR3 sequence is 13 residues long. Per the germline V gene, CDR1 is LGHDT and CDR2 is YNNKEL (reference sequence). Trimming shortened V by 4 bases and J by 8 bases, and 12 bases separated the two germline ends. From blood CD8+ and CD4+ T cells, the TCR beta chain was sequenced. TEMRA cells were FACS-enriched and CD8+ and CD4+ T cells negatively isolated.

The V gene is TRBV3-1, the J gene TRBJ2-1; D ambiguous. Sequenced material: CD4+ T cells from PBMCs. This clonotype was obtained from a human donor with multiple sclerosis. CDR3 loop: CASSPKYGYEQFF. The CDR3 nucleotides are TGTGCCAGCAGCCCCAAGTATGGCTATGAGCAGTTCTTC.